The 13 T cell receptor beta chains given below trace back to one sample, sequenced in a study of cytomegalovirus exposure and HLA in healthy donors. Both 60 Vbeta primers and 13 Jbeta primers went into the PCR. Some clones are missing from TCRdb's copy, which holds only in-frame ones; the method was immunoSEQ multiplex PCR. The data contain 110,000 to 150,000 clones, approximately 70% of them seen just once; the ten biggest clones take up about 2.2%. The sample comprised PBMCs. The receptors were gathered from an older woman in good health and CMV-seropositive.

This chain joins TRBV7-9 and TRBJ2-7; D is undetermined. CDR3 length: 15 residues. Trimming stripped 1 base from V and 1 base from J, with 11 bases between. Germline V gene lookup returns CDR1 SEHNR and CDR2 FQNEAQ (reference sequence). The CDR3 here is CASSLGDTLSYEQYF. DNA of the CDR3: TGTGCCAGCAGCTTAGGAGACACCCTATCCTACGAGCAGTACTTC.

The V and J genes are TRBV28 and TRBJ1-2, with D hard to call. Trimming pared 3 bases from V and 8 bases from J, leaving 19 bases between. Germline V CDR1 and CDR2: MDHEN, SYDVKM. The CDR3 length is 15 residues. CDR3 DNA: TGTGCCAGCAGTTTTTCCCGCAACCTCCTTCGGGGCTACACCTTC. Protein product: CASSFSRNLLRGYTF.

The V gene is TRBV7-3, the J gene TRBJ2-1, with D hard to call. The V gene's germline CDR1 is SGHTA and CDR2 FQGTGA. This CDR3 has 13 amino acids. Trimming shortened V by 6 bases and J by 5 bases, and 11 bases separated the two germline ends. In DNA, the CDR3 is TGTGCCAGCAGTCCGGGTCGAAACAATGAGCAGTTCTTC. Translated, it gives CASSPGRNNEQFF.

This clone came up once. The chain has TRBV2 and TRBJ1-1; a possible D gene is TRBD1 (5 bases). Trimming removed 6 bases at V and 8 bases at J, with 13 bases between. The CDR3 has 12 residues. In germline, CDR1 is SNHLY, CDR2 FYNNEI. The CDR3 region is CASSSDTLEAFF. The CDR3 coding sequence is TGTGCCAGCAGCTCGGACACGCTGGAAGCTTTCTTT.

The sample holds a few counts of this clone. The CDR3 sequence is CASSVAISGHANGYTF. Here the CDR3 DNA reads TGTGCCAGCAGCGTAGCTATCTCTGGGCACGCCAATGGCTACACCTTC. The chain has TRBV9 and TRBJ1-2, with D hard to call. This CDR3 has 16 residues. Trimming removed 0 bases at V and 6 bases at J, with 18 bases between. Germline lookup yields CDR1 SGDLS and CDR2 YYNGEE.

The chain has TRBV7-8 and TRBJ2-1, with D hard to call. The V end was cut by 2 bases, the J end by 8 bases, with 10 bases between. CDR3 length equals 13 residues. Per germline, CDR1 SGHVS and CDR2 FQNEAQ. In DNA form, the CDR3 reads TGTGCCAGCAGCTTATTTGCGCCGGATGAGCAGTTCTTC. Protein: CASSLFAPDEQFF.

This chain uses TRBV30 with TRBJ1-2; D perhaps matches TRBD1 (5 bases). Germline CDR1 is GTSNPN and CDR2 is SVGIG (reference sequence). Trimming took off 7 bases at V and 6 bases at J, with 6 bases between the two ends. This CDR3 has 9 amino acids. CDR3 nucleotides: TGTGCCTCACAGGATGGCTACACCTTC. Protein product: CASQDGYTF.

CDR3 sequence reads: CASSLTTRNNEQYF. The CDR3, as DNA: TGTGCCAGCAGCTTGACCACTAGAAATAACGAGCAGTACTTC. V and J are TRBV5-4 and TRBJ2-7; TRBD2 might be the D (5 bases). The V and J ends lost 1 base and 5 bases respectively, with 13 bases between them. Germline V gene lookup returns CDR1 SGHNT and CDR2 YYREEE (reference sequence). The CDR3 consists of 14 residues.

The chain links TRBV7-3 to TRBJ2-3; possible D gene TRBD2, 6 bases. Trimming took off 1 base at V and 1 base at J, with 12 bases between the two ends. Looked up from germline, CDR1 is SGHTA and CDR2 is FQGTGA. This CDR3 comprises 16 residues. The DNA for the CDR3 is TGTGCCAGCAGCTTAAGTTCCGGCGGGGGCACAGATACGCAGTATTTT. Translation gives CASSLSSGGGTDTQYF.

The CDR3 loop reads CASSPPSAGGTEAFF. The CDR3 nucleotides read TGTGCCAGCTCACCACCTTCCGCAGGGGGGACTGAAGCTTTCTTT. This sequence joins TRBV18 and TRBJ1-1, with 7 bases aligning to TRBD1. This CDR3 region has 15 residues. V was clipped by 0 bases and J by 5 bases; unmatched bases: 6. Germline assignment: CDR1 KGHSH and CDR2 LQKENI.

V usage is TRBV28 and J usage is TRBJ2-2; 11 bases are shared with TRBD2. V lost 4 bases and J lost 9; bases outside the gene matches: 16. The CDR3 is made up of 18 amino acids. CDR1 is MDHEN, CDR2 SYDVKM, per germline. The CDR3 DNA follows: TGTGCCAGCAGTTCCAACCTGGGAATAGCGGGAGGGCTGAGGGAGCTGTTTTTT. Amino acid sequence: CASSSNLGIAGGLRELFF.

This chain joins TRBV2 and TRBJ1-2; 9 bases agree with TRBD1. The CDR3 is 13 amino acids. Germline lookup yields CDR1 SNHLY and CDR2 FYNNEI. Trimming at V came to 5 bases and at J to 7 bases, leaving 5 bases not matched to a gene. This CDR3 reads CASSIRDRAGYTF. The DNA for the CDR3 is TGTGCCAGCAGTATCCGGGACAGGGCTGGCTACACCTTC.

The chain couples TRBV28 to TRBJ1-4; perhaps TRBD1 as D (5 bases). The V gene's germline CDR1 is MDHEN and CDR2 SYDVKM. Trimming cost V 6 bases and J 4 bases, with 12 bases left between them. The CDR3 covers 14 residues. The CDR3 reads CASSGQGRNEKLFF. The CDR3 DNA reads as TGTGCCAGCAGCGGCCAGGGCCGTAATGAAAAACTGTTTTTT.